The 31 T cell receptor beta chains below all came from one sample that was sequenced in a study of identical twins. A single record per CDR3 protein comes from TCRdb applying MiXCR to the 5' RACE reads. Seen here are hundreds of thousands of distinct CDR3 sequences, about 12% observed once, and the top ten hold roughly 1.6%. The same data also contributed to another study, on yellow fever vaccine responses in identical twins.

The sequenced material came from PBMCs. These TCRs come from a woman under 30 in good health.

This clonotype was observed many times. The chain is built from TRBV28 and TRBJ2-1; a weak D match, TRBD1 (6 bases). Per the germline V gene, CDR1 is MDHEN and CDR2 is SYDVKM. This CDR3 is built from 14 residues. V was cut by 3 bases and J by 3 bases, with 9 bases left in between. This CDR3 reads CASSFRGFYNEQFF. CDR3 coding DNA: TGTGCCAGCAGTTTTAGGGGGTTCTACAATGAGCAGTTCTTC.

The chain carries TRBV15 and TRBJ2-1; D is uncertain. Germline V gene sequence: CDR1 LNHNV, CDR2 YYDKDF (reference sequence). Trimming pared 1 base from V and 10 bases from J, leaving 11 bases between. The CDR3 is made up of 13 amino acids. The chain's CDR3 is CATSRAPLEEQFF. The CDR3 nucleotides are TGTGCCACCAGCAGAGCCCCTCTGGAGGAGCAGTTCTTC.

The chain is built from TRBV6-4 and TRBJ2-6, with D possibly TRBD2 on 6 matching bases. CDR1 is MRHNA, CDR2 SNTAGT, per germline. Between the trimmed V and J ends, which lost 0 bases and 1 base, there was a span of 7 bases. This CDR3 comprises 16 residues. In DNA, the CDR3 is TGTGCCAGCAGTGACTCGGGGACTTCTGGGGCCAACGTCCTGACTTTC. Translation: CASSDSGTSGANVLTF.

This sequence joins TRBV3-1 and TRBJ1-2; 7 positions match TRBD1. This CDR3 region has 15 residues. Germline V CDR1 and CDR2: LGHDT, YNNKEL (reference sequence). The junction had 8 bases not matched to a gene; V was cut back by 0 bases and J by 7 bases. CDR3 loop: CASSQEWSGGFGYTF. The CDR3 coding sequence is TGTGCCAGCAGCCAAGAATGGTCAGGGGGGTTTGGCTACACCTTC.

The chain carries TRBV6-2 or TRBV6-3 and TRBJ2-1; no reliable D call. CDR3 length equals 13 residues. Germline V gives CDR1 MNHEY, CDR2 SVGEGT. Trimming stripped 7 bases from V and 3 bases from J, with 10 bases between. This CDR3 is CASTEAFYNEQFF. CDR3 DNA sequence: TGTGCCAGCACCGAGGCGTTCTACAATGAGCAGTTCTTC.

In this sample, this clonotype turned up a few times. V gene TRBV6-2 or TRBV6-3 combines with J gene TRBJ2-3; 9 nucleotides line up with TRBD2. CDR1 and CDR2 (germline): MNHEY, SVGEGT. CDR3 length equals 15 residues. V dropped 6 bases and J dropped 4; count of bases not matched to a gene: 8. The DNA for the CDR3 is TGTGCCAGCAGGGATAGCGGGAGAGGGCCAGATACGCAGTATTTT. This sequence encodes CASRDSGRGPDTQYF.

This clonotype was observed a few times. Here the CDR3 DNA reads TGTGCCAGCGTGCCTGGTGGCAATCAGCCCCAGCATTTT. Translated: CASVPGGNQPQHF. This chain links TRBV12-3 or TRBV12-4 with TRBJ1-5; D unresolved. The V and J ends lost 8 bases and 2 bases respectively, with 10 bases between them. There are 13 residues in the CDR3.

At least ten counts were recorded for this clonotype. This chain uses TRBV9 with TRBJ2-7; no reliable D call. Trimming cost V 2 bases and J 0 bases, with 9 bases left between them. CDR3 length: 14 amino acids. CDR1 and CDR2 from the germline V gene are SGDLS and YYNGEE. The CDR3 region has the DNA TGTGCCAGCAGCGTCGAAGACGGCTCCTACGAGCAGTACTTC. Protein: CASSVEDGSYEQYF.

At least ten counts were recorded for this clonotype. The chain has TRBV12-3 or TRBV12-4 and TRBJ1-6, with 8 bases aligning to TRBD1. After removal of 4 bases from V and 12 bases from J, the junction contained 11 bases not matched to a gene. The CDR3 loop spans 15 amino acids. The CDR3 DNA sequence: TGTGCCAGCAGTTCAACGGGACAGGCGTATGGACCCCTCCACTTT. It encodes CASSSTGQAYGPLHF.

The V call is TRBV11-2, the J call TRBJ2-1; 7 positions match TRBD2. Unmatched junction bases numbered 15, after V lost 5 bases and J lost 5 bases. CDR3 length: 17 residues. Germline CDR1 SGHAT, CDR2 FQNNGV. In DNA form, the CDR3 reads TGTGCCAGCAGCCCATGGGACTACTCGCGGGGGAACAATGAGCAGTTCTTC. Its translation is CASSPWDYSRGNNEQFF. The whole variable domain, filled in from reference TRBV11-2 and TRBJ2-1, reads EAGVAQSPRYKIIEKRQSVAFWCNPISGHATLYWYQQILGQGPKLLIQFQNNGVVDDSQLPKDRFSAERLKGVDSTLKIQPAKLEDSAVYLCASSPWDYSRGNNEQFFGPGTRLTVL.

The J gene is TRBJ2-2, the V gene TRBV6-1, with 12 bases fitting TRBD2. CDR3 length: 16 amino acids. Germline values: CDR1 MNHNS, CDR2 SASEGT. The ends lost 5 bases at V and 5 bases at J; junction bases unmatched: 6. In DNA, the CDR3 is TGTGCCAGCAGTCCTAGCGGGGGGGTTCTGACCGGGGAGCTGTTTTTT. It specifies CASSPSGGVLTGELFF.

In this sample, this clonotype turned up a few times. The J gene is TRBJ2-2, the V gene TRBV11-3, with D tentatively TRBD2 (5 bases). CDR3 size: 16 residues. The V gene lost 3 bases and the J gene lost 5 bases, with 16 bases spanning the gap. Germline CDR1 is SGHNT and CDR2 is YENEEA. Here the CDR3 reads CASSFRVTGNTGELFF. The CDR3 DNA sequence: TGTGCCAGCAGCTTTCGAGTAACGGGGAATACCGGGGAGCTGTTTTTT. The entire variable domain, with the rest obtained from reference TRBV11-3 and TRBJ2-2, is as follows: EAGVVQSPRYKIIEKKQPVAFWCNPISGHNTLYWYLQNLGQGPELLIRYENEEAVDDSQLPKDRFSAERLKGVDSTLKIQPAELGDSAVYLCASSFRVTGNTGELFFGEGSRLTVL.

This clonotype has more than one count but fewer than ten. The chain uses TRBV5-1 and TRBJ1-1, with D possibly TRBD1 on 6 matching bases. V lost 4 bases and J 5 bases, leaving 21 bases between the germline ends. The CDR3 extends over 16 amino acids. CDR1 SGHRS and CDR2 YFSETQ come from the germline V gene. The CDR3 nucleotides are TGCGCCAGCAGCCCGGCGGGGGGGCAAGTGGTGACTGAAGCTTTCTTT. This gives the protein CASSPAGGQVVTEAFF. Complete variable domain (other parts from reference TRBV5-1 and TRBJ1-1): KAGVTQTPRYLIKTRGQQVTLSCSPISGHRSVSWYQQTPGQGLQFLFEYFSETQRNKGNFPGRFSGRQFSNSRSEMNVSTLELGDSALYLCASSPAGGQVVTEAFFGQGTRLTVV.

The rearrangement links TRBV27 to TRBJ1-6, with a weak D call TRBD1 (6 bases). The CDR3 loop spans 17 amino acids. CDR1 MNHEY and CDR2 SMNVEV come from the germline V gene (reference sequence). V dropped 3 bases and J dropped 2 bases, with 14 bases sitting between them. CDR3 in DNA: TGTGCCAGCAGTTTTCGGGGGGGCGCGACCTATAATTCACCCCTCCACTTT. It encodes CASSFRGGATYNSPLHF.

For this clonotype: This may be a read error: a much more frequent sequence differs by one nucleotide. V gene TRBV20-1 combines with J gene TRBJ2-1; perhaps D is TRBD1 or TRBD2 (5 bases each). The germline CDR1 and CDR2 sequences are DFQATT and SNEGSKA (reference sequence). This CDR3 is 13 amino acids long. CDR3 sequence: CSIPGRLYNVQFF. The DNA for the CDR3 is TGCAGCATACCGGGACGGCTTTACAATGTGCAGTTCTTC.

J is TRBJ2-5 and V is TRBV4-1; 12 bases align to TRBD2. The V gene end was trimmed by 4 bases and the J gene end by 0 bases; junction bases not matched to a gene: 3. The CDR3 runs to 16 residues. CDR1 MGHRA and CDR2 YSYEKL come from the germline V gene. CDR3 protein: CASSPGLAGYQETQYF. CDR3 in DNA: TGCGCCAGCAGCCCCGGACTAGCGGGGTACCAAGAGACCCAGTACTTC.

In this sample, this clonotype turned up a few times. CDR3 nucleotides: TGTGCCAGCAGGCCCCCCCGGGGTTCGAACACTGAAGCTTTCTTT. This gives the protein CASRPPRGSNTEAFF. The V and J genes are TRBV7-2 and TRBJ1-1, with no clear D. CDR1 SGHTA and CDR2 FQGNSA come from the germline V gene. The length of the CDR3 is 15 residues. V gave up 6 bases and J gave up 1 base, with 15 bases separating them.

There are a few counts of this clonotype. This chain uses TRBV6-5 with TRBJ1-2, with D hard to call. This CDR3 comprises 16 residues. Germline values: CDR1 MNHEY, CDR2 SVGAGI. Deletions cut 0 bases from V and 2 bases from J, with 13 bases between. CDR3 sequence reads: CASSYSSLTANYGYTF. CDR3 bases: TGTGCCAGCAGTTACTCGAGTCTCACAGCGAACTATGGCTACACCTTC.

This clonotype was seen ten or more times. CDR3 sequence: CASSESRTSGGQNNEQFF. CDR3 nucleotide sequence: TGCGCCAGCAGTGAGTCGCGGACTAGCGGGGGGCAAAACAATGAGCAGTTCTTC. The chain couples TRBV10-1 to TRBJ2-1, with 14 nucleotides matching TRBD2. V was clipped by 0 bases and J by 5 bases; unmatched bases: 6. Looked up from germline, CDR1 is WNHNN and CDR2 is SYGVQD (reference sequence). There are 18 residues in the CDR3.

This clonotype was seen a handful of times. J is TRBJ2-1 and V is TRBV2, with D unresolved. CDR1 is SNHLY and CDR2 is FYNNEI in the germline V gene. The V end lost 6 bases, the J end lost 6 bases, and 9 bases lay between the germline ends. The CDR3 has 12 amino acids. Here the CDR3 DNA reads TGTGCCAGCAGCGAGTGGGGCAATGAGCAGTTCTTC. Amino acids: CASSEWGNEQFF.

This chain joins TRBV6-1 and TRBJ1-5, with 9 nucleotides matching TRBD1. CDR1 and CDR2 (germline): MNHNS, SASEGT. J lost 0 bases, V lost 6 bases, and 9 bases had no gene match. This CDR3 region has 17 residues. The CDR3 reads CASRETGGGFSNQPQHF. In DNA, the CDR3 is TGTGCCAGCAGAGAAACAGGGGGCGGCTTTAGCAATCAGCCCCAGCATTTT.

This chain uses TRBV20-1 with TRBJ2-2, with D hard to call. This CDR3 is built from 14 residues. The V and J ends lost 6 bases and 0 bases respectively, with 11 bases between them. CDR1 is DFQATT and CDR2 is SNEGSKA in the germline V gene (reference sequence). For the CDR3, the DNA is TGCAGTGCAATCCGGGTCCCGAACACCGGGGAGCTGTTTTTT. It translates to CSAIRVPNTGELFF.

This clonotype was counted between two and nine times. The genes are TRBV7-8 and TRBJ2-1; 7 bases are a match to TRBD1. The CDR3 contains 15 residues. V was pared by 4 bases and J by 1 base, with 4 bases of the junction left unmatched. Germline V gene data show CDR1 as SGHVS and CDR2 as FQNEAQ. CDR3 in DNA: TGTGCCAGCAGCTACGACAGGGTATCCTACAATGAGCAGTTCTTC. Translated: CASSYDRVSYNEQFF. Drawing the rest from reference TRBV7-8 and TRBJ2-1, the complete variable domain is GAGVSQSPRYKVAKRGQDVALRCDPISGHVSLFWYQQALGQGPEFLTYFQNEAQLDKSGLPSDRFFAERPEGSVSTLKIQRTQQEDSAVYLCASSYDRVSYNEQFFGPGTRLTVL.

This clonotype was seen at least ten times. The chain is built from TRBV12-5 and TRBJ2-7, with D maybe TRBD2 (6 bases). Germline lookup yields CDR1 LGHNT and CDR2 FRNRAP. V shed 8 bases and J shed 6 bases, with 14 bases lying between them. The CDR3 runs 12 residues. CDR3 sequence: CASSWGAGEQYF. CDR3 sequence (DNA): TGTGCTAGTAGTTGGGGAGCGGGCGAGCAGTACTTC.

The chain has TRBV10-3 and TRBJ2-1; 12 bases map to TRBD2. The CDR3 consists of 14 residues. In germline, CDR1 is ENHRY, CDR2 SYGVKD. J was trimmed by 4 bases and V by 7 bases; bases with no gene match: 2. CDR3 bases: TGTGCCATCAAGGGGACTAGCGGGTACAATGAGCAGTTCTTC. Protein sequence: CAIKGTSGYNEQFF.

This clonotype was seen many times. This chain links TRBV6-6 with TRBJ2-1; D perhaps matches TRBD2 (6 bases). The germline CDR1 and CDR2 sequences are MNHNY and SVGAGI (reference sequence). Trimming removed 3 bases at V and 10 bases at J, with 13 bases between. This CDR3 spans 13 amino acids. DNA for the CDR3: TGTGCCAGCAGTTATGTACCCGCGGGAGAGCAGTTCTTC. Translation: CASSYVPAGEQFF.

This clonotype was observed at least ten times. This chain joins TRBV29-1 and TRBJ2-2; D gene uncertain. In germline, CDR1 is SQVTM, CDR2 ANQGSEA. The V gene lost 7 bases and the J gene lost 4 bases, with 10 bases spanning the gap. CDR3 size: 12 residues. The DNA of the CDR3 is TGCAGCGCCCCCAAGGGCACCGGGGAGCTGTTTTTT. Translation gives CSAPKGTGELFF.

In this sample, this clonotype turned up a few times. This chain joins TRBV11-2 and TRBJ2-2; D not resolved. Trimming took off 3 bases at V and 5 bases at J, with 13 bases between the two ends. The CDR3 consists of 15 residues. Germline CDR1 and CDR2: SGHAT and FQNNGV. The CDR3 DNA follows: TGTGCCAGCAGCTTGTCACTCCCCGGAACCGGGGAGCTGTTTTTT. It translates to CASSLSLPGTGELFF. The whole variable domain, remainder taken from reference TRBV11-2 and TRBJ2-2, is EAGVAQSPRYKIIEKRQSVAFWCNPISGHATLYWYQQILGQGPKLLIQFQNNGVVDDSQLPKDRFSAERLKGVDSTLKIQPAKLEDSAVYLCASSLSLPGTGELFFGEGSRLTVL.

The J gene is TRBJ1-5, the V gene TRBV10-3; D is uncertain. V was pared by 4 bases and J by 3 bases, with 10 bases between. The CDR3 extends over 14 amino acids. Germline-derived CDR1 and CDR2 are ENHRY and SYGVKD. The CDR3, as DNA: TGTGCCATCAGTGCGGACGGGAACAATCAGCCCCAGCATTTT. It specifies CAISADGNNQPQHF.

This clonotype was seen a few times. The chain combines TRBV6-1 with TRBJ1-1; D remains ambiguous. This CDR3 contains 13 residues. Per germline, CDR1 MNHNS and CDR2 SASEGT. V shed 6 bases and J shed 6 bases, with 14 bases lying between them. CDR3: CASSRRGFAEAFF. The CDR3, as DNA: TGTGCCAGCAGCCGGCGAGGGTTTGCTGAAGCTTTCTTT.

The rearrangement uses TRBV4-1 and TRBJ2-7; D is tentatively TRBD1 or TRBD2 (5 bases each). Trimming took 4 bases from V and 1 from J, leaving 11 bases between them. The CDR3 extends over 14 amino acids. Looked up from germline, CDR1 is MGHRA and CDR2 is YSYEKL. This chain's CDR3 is CASSPVGVSYEQYF. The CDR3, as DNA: TGCGCCAGCAGCCCCGTGGGGGTTTCCTACGAGCAGTACTTC.